This passage covers 29 T cell receptor beta chains from one sample sequenced in a study of STAT5B mutations in CD4+ large granular lymphocyte leukemia (dated 2022 in TCRdb). Receptor libraries were prepared by the immunoSEQ multiplex PCR assay. TCRdb took this table from immuneACCESS and kept in-frame rearrangements with V and J called. Such tables lack part of the clones; where checked against another copy, unresolved V genes explain under half of the gap, and the rest is unexplained. A total of around 35,000 clones appear in this sample, roughly two thirds of them only once. The biggest ten clones account for approximately 2% of the sample. Sequencing was performed on CD4+ T cells from blood buffy coats. Receptors were obtained from a human donor in good health.

The chain couples TRBV11-3 to TRBJ1-1, with D unresolved. Trimming cost V 2 bases and J 9 bases, with 7 bases left between them. The CDR3 is 11 residues long. CDR1 is SGHNT and CDR2 is YENEEA in the germline V gene. The CDR3 coding sequence is TGTGCCAGCAGCTTATATGGCCAAGCTTTCTTT. Translating gives CASSLYGQAFF.

The chain is built from TRBV4-3 and TRBJ2-6; D could derive from TRBD1 or TRBD2 (6 bases each). The CDR3 is 21 residues long. Looked up from germline, CDR1 is LGHNA and CDR2 is YSLEER. V lost 0 bases and J lost 1, with 22 bases in between. The CDR3 reads CASSQDIAGGKGISGANVLTF. The CDR3 nucleotides are TGCGCCAGCAGCCAAGATATCGCCGGGGGCAAAGGTATTTCTGGGGCCAACGTCCTGACTTTC.

This clone was counted once. The CDR3 sequence: CASSPTGRTDTQYF. The CDR3 coding sequence is TGTGCCAGTAGCCCGACGGGTCGCACAGATACGCAGTATTTT. J is TRBJ2-3 and V is TRBV19, with D uncertain. V lost 6 bases and J 1 base, leaving 11 bases between the germline ends. From germline, CDR1 is LNHDA and CDR2 SQIVND (reference sequence). The CDR3 has 14 residues.

The genes are TRBV4-3 and TRBJ2-4, with 8 bases that match TRBD1. Germline CDR1 reads LGHNA; CDR2 reads YSLEER. After removal of 0 bases from V and 7 bases from J, the junction contained 8 bases not matched to a gene. The CDR3 totals 16 residues. For the CDR3, the DNA is TGCGCCAGCAGCCAAGAGGGGACAGGACTGAGGAACATTCAGTACTTC. This encodes CASSQEGTGLRNIQYF.

V is TRBV6-6 and J is TRBJ1-2; possibly TRBD1 for D (5 bases). The V end lost 6 bases, the J end lost 2 bases, and 13 bases lay between the germline ends. Germline CDR1 is MNHNY and CDR2 is SVGAGI (reference sequence). The CDR3 is 14 amino acids. CDR3 region: CASSQMWGNYGYTF. In nucleotides, the CDR3 is TGTGCCAGCAGCCAAATGTGGGGGAACTATGGCTACACCTTC.

The chain employs TRBV5-6 and TRBJ1-2, with 8 bases identical to TRBD1. The CDR3 is made up of 15 amino acids. CDR1 and CDR2 from the germline V gene are SGHDT and YYEEEE. Trimming took 4 bases from V and 4 from J; bases not matched to a gene: 9. CDR3: CASSKGQGETYGYTF. DNA for the CDR3: TGTGCCAGCAGCAAAGGACAGGGCGAAACCTATGGCTACACCTTC.

This clone occurred once. The chain combines TRBV19 with TRBJ1-4, with TRBD1 matching over 10 bases. J was trimmed by 8 bases and V by 6 bases; bases with no gene match: 3. The germline CDR1 and CDR2 sequences are LNHDA and SQIVND (reference sequence). The CDR3 spans 13 residues. The chain's CDR3 is CASSRDRGEKLFF. CDR3 nucleotide sequence: TGTGCCAGTAGCCGGGACAGGGGCGAAAAACTGTTTTTT.

J is TRBJ1-4 and V is TRBV18, with TRBD1 as a possible D gene (6 bases). Germline values: CDR1 KGHSH, CDR2 LQKENI. Trimming shortened V by 3 bases and J by 5 bases, and 13 bases separated the two germline ends. The CDR3 spans 15 residues. CDR3 residues: CASSPGGGMNEKLFF. Written as DNA, the CDR3 is TGTGCCAGCTCACCTGGAGGGGGAATGAATGAAAAACTGTTTTTT.

V gene TRBV10-2 combines with J gene TRBJ1-1, with D perhaps TRBD1 (5 bases). Per germline, CDR1 WSHSY and CDR2 SAAADI. The CDR3 spans 14 residues. Between the trimmed V and J ends, which lost 3 bases and 0 bases, there was a span of 8 bases. CDR3 sequence (DNA): TGCGCCAGCAGTGACGGGGGGATGAACACTGAAGCTTTCTTT. Residues: CASSDGGMNTEAFF.

The rearrangement joins TRBV19 to TRBJ2-3; 9 bases match TRBD2. The germline CDR1 and CDR2 sequences are LNHDA and SQIVND (reference sequence). The CDR3 runs 16 residues. The junction had 7 bases not matched to a gene; V was cut back by 0 bases and J by 6 bases. DNA of the CDR3: TGTGCCAGTAGTATAGATGGGCGGGGGGGCCTCGATACGCAGTATTTT. As protein: CASSIDGRGGLDTQYF.

In this sample, this clone turned up a few times. This rearrangement joins TRBV2 to TRBJ2-3; a weak D match, TRBD1 (6 bases). This CDR3 is 14 amino acids long. Germline V gives CDR1 SNHLY, CDR2 FYNNEI. Trimming took off 5 bases at V and 1 base at J, with 10 bases between the two ends. In nucleotides, the CDR3 is TGTGCCAGCAGTTCCACAGGGCGCACAGATACGCAGTATTTT. Translated, it gives CASSSTGRTDTQYF. Complete variable domain (other parts from reference TRBV2 and TRBJ2-3): EPEVTQTPSHQVTQMGQEVILRCVPISNHLYFYWYRQILGQKVEFLVSFYNNEISEKSEIFDDQFSVERPDGSNFTLKIRSTKLEDSAMYFCASSSTGRTDTQYFGPGTRLTVL.

A few counts support this clone. The chain uses TRBV6-1 and TRBJ1-5, with D possibly matching TRBD1 (5 bases). Germline values: CDR1 MNHNS, CDR2 SASEGT. The V gene lost 7 bases and the J gene lost 4 bases, with 11 bases spanning the gap. The CDR3 extends over 13 amino acids. The CDR3 reads CASNRGGNQPQHF. Here the CDR3 DNA reads TGTGCCAGCAATCGTGGGGGTAATCAGCCCCAGCATTTT.

J is TRBJ1-2 and V is TRBV7-2; TRBD1 might be the D (6 bases). CDR3 length: 14 residues. Germline values: CDR1 SGHTA, CDR2 FQGNSA. Between the trimmed V and J ends, which lost 4 bases and 4 bases, there was a span of 13 bases. The CDR3 sequence is CASSSDSLSYGYTF. CDR3 nucleotides: TGTGCCAGCAGCTCGGACAGTCTTTCCTATGGCTACACCTTC.

This chain uses TRBV29-1 with TRBJ1-4, with TRBD1 matching 11 bases. The V and J ends lost 4 bases and 6 bases, in that order; junction bases with no gene match: 4. The CDR3 spans 14 residues. Germline CDR1 SQVTM, CDR2 ANQGSEA. The CDR3 DNA follows: TGCAGCGTTGCCGGGACAGGGGGTGATGAAAAACTGTTTTTT. This sequence encodes CSVAGTGGDEKLFF.

The chain recombines TRBV5-1 with TRBJ2-5; the match to TRBD1 covers 11 bases. Losses at the gene ends were 4 bases for V and 2 bases for J; bases not matched to a gene: 4. The CDR3 extends over 15 amino acids. The germline V gene has CDR1 SGHRS and CDR2 YFSETQ. The CDR3 sequence: CASSQGTGGQETQYF. The DNA of the CDR3 is TGCGCCAGCAGCCAGGGGACAGGGGGGCAAGAGACCCAGTACTTC.

The V call is TRBV5-6, the J call TRBJ1-2; D gene unclear. The ends were cut back, 0 bases at V and 5 bases at J, with 8 bases in the middle. Per germline, CDR1 SGHDT and CDR2 YYEEEE. The CDR3 totals 13 residues. This chain's CDR3 is CASSLVENYGYTF. In DNA form, the CDR3 reads TGTGCCAGCAGCTTGGTTGAAAATTATGGCTACACCTTC.

CDR3: CASSLSRPQRAFF. The CDR3 DNA reads TGTGCCAGCAGTTTATCGCGCCCCCAACGAGCTTTCTTT. This sequence joins TRBV27 and TRBJ1-1, with D uncertain. V was clipped by 0 bases and J by 10 bases, with 12 bases between them. The CDR3 covers 13 residues. Germline V CDR1 and CDR2: MNHEY, SMNVEV (reference sequence).

This chain connects TRBV18 to TRBJ1-3, with 7 bases that match TRBD1. The trim removed 5 bases at V and 0 bases at J, leaving 16 bases unmatched. The germline V gene encodes CDR1 KGHSH and CDR2 LQKENI. The CDR3 extends over 19 amino acids. This CDR3 is CASSAERGPHFSSGNTIYF. CDR3 DNA sequence: TGTGCCAGCTCAGCCGAGAGGGGGCCCCACTTCAGCTCTGGAAACACCATATATTTT.

The J gene is TRBJ1-6, the V gene TRBV7-9; TRBD1 might be the D (5 bases). The length of the CDR3 is 14 residues. The ends were cut back, 2 bases at V and 10 bases at J, with 12 bases in the middle. CDR1 SEHNR and CDR2 FQNEAQ come from the germline V gene (reference sequence). The CDR3 DNA sequence: TGTGCCAGCAGCTTACAGGGACTTGGATCACCCCTCCACTTT. Its translation is CASSLQGLGSPLHF.

CDR3 amino acids: CSVELQDGAYGYTF. The CDR3 DNA reads as TGCAGCGTTGAGCTCCAAGATGGGGCATATGGCTACACCTTC. The V gene is TRBV29-1, the J gene TRBJ1-2; possibly TRBD1 for D (5 bases). The germline V gene has CDR1 SQVTM and CDR2 ANQGSEA. This CDR3 has 14 residues. Trimming pared 3 bases from V and 5 bases from J, leaving 16 bases between.

The chain employs TRBV5-4 and TRBJ1-3; unclear D gene. This CDR3 region has 16 residues. Germline V lookup: CDR1 SGHNT, CDR2 YYREEE (reference sequence). V gave up 4 bases and J gave up 4 bases, with 18 bases separating them. CDR3 amino acids: CASSRPIGGRGNTIYF. For the CDR3, the DNA is TGTGCCAGCAGCCGACCCATCGGAGGGCGGGGAAACACCATATATTTT.

The rearrangement links TRBV18 to TRBJ2-1, with TRBD2 matching 8 bases. V was clipped by 3 bases and J by 6 bases; unmatched bases: 7. The CDR3 totals 15 residues. CDR1 and CDR2 from the germline V gene are KGHSH and LQKENI. The CDR3 here is CASSPPTGGANEQFF. In DNA form, the CDR3 reads TGTGCCAGCTCACCTCCCACGGGGGGGGCCAATGAGCAGTTCTTC.

The CDR3 protein is CASSENNGNQPQHF. The CDR3, as DNA: TGTGCCAGCAGTGAGAATAACGGCAATCAGCCCCAGCATTTT. The gene calls are TRBV6-1 and TRBJ1-5, with D unclear. CDR1 and CDR2 (germline): MNHNS, SASEGT. V lost 3 bases to trimming and J lost 2 bases, with 8 bases between them. This CDR3 is 14 amino acids long.

The chain links TRBV18 to TRBJ1-4; D call uncertain. Trimming shortened V by 1 base and J by 4 bases, and 13 bases separated the two germline ends. Looked up from germline, CDR1 is KGHSH and CDR2 is LQKENI. The CDR3 has 16 residues. The CDR3 sequence is CASSPRAADLNEKLFF. The CDR3 nucleotides read TGTGCCAGCTCACCACGCGCGGCAGACCTTAATGAAAAACTGTTTTTT.

This clone was detected a few times. One end of the junction is discordant with germline, which a read error may explain. The J gene is TRBJ1-1, the V gene TRBV2; no clear D gene. The CDR3 has 13 amino acids. In germline, CDR1 is SNHLY, CDR2 FYNNEI. The CDR3 sequence: CASREGPGTEAFF. Here the CDR3 DNA reads TGTGCCAGCAGGGAAGGGCCGGGCACTGAAGCTTTCTTT. Drawing the rest from reference TRBV2 and TRBJ1-1, the complete variable domain is EPEVTQTPSHQVTQMGQEVILRCVPISNHLYFYWYRQILGQKVEFLVSFYNNEISEKSEIFDDQFSVERPDGSNFTLKIRSTKLEDSAMYFCASREGPGTEAFFGQGTRLTVV.

The chain has TRBV5-1 and TRBJ2-5; D may correspond to TRBD1 or TRBD2 (5 bases each). Trimming pared 4 bases from V and 5 bases from J, leaving 12 bases between. The germline V gene has CDR1 SGHRS and CDR2 YFSETQ. This CDR3 is 13 amino acids long. CDR3 protein: CASSARQRETQYF. The CDR3 coding sequence is TGCGCCAGCAGCGCCCGACAGCGGGAGACCCAGTACTTC.

V is TRBV27 and J is TRBJ1-3, with TRBD1 identical over 10 bases. The germline gives CDR1 MNHEY, CDR2 SMNVEV (reference sequence). V trimming: 0 bases; J trimming: 2 bases; junction bases outside the gene matches: 4. The CDR3 consists of 17 residues. This CDR3 is CASSLSTGTGAGNTIYF. In DNA form, the CDR3 reads TGTGCCAGCAGTTTATCGACCGGGACAGGGGCTGGAAACACCATATATTTT.

This sequence joins TRBV28 and TRBJ2-1, with D perhaps matching TRBD2 (6 bases). The germline V and J ends were trimmed by 3 bases and 8 bases, with 11 bases remaining between them. Per the germline V gene, CDR1 is MDHEN and CDR2 is SYDVKM. This CDR3 contains 13 residues. The CDR3 DNA reads as TGTGCCAGCAGTTTGGGGGGTCAGTATGAGCAGTTCTTC. Protein sequence: CASSLGGQYEQFF.

V and J are TRBV5-1 and TRBJ2-7; 10 nucleotides match TRBD2. Germline loops: CDR1 SGHRS, CDR2 YFSETQ. V lost 3 bases and J lost 0; bases outside the gene matches: 6. The CDR3 contains 16 residues. CDR3 loop: CASSSIAGGSSYEQYF. CDR3 DNA sequence: TGCGCCAGCAGCTCCATAGCGGGGGGTAGCTCCTACGAGCAGTACTTC. The entire variable domain, with the rest obtained from reference TRBV5-1 and TRBJ2-7, is as follows: KAGVTQTPRYLIKTRGQQVTLSCSPISGHRSVSWYQQTPGQGLQFLFEYFSETQRNKGNFPGRFSGRQFSNSRSEMNVSTLELGDSALYLCASSSIAGGSSYEQYFGPGTRLTVT.